A selection of T cell receptor beta chains follows, all from one sample in a study of T-cell memory formation after mild COVID-19. MiXCR, run by TCRdb on the 5' RACE reads, gives a single entry per CDR3 protein. The sample yields over 300,000 distinct CDR3 sequences, roughly 20% seen once. Sequencing was done on a sample of PBMCs or a T cell subset sorted from them (not recorded which). These receptors were collected from a man aged 18-30 years who had mild COVID-19 (a few samples of this study predate the infection). Cell type and time point are not known. Each CDR3 is given with its conserved first and last residue. D genes are given only for firm matches. A clone size is listed for some rows: how often the clone was seen (once, few, many), or a class if it is expanded.

clone size	V gene	J gene	D gene	CDR3 DNA	CDR3 protein
few	TRBV5-4	TRBJ2-2	TRBD1	TGTGCCAGCAGCCTCGGACAGGGGATAGACACCGGGGAGCTGTTTTTT	CASSLGQGIDTGELFF
few	TRBV5-8	TRBJ2-5	TRBD1	TGTGCCAGCAGCCGCCAGACAGGGGGTGAGACCCAGTACTTC	CASSRQTGGETQYF
many	TRBV5-1	TRBJ2-3	TRBD2	TGCGCCAGCAGCTCGCATAGCGGGGGGGGACTCACAGATACGCAGTATTTT	CASSSHSGGGLTDTQYF
few	TRBV6-5	TRBJ2-3	.	TGTGCCAGCAGTTACGTCGGAACAGATACGCAGTATTTT	CASSYVGTDTQYF
.	TRBV9	TRBJ2-7	.	TGTGCCAGCAGCGTAGATTTAGGCTCCCCCGAGCAGTACTTC	CASSVDLGSPEQYF
few	TRBV7-9	TRBJ2-3	.	TGTGCCAGCAGCCTGATAGGGGCGGGACCCTGGACAGATACGCAGTATTTT	CASSLIGAGPWTDTQYF
few	TRBV7-6	TRBJ1-4	.	TGTGCCAGCAGCTCCCGGCGGGGCCATGAAAAACTGTTTTTT	CASSSRRGHEKLFF
few	TRBV18	TRBJ1-2	.	TGTGCCAGCTCCGGCCTCTATGGCTACACCTTC	CASSGLYGYTF
.	TRBV15	TRBJ2-7	TRBD2	TGTGCCACCAGCAAGTCAGATTGGCTAGCGGGAGTATTGTACGAGCAGTACTTC	CATSKSDWLAGVLYEQYF
.	TRBV5-5	TRBJ1-2	.	TGTGCCAGCAGCCGCGACGAAAACTATGGCTACACCTTC	CASSRDENYGYTF
few	TRBV28	TRBJ2-2	.	TGTGCCAGCAAGGGCGGATGGTCTCCGAACACCGGGGAGCTGTTTTTT	CASKGGWSPNTGELFF
.	TRBV4-3	TRBJ2-3	TRBD2	TGCGCCAGCAGCCAAGATACTAGCGGGGTCGGAGATACGCAGTATTTT	CASSQDTSGVGDTQYF
.	TRBV11-2	TRBJ1-2	.	TGTGCCAGTGAAGAGACAGGTTCGAGGGGCTACACCTTC	CASEETGSRGYTF
.	TRBV12-3/TRBV12-4	TRBJ1-1	.	TGTGCCAACACCCAACATAACACTGAAGCTTTCTTT	CANTQHNTEAFF
few	TRBV27	TRBJ2-7	.	TGTGCCAGCAGTTTAGCCCACCGGGGGTCCTTTGAGCAGTACTTC	CASSLAHRGSFEQYF
few	TRBV5-6	TRBJ2-1	TRBD1	TGTGCCAGCAGCATAGACACGGACAGGCACAATGAGCAGTTCTTC	CASSIDTDRHNEQFF